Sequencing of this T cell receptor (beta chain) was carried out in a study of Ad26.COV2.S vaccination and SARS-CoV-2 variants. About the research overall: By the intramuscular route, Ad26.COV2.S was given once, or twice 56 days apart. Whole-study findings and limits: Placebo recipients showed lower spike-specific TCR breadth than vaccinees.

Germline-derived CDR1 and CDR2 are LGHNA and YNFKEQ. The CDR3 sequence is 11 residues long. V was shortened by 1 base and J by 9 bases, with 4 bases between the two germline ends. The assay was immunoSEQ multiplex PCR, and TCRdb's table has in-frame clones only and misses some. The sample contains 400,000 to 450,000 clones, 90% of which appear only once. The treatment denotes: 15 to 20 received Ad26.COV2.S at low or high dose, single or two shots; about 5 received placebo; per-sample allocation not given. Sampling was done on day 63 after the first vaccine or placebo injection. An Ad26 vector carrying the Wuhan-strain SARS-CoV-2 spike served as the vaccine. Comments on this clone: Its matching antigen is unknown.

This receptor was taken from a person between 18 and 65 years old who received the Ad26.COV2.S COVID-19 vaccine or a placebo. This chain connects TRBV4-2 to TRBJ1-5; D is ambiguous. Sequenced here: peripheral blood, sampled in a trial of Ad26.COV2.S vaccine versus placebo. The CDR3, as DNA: TGTGCCAGCAGCCAAGGGGGGCCCCAGCATTTT. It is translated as CASSQGGPQHF.